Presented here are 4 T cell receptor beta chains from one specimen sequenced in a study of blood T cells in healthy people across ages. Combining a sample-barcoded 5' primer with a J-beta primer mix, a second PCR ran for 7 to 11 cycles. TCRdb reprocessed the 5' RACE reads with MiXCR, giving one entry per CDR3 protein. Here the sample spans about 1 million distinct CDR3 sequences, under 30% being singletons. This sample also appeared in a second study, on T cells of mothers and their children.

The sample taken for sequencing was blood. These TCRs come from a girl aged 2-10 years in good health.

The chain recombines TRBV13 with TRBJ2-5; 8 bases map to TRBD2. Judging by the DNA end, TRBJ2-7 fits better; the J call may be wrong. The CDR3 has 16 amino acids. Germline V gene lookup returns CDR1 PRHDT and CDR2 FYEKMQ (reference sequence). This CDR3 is CASSLERASGPYEQYF. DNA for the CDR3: TGTGCCAGCAGCTTAGAGAGAGCTAGCGGGCCCTACGAGCAGTACTTC.

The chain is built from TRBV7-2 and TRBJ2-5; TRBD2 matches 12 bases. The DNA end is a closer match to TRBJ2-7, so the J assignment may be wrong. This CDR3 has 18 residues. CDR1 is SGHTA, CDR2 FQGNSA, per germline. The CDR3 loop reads CASSLRASGGAGSYEQYF. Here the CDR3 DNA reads TGTGCCAGCAGCCTCCGAGCTAGCGGGGGGGCCGGGTCCTACGAGCAGTACTTC.

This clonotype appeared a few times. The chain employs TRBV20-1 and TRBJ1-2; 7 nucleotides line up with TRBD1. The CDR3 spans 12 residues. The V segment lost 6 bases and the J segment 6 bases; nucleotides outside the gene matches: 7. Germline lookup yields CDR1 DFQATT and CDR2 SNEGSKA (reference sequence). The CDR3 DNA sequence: TGCAGTGCCCATAGAGGGGGCGATGGCTACACCTTC. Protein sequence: CSAHRGGDGYTF.

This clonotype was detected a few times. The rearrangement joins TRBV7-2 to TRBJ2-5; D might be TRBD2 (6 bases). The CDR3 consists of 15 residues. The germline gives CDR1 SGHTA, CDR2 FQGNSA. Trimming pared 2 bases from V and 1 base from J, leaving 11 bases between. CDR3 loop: CASSLPRDFQETQYF. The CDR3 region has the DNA TGTGCCAGCAGCTTACCGCGGGATTTCCAAGAGACCCAGTACTTC.